The rows below give T cell receptor beta chains drawn from one sample of a study of T cells in Graves' hyperthyroidism and ophthalmopathy. Each CDR3 protein gets one entry after TCRdb re-called the multiplex PCR reads with MiXCR. The sample shows a few hundred thousand distinct CDR3 sequences, roughly an eighth of them seen only once. The material sequenced was blood. The receptors shown here come from a woman between 40 and 50 years old with Graves' ophthalmopathy. The conserved cysteine and the conserved F or W are not part of the CDR3 here.

v_call: TRBV3-1
j_call: TRBJ1-1
cdr3_aa: ASSLKAGGPDTEAF

v_call: TRBV6-1
j_call: TRBJ2-3
cdr3_aa: AVQGGADTQY

v_call: TRBV28
j_call: TRBJ2-7
cdr3_aa: ASRLSSYEQY

v_call: TRBV7-9
j_call: TRBJ1-2
cdr3_aa: ASSDILTGVGYGYT

v_call: TRBV12-3/TRBV12-4
j_call: TRBJ1-1
cdr3_aa: ASSWTGVGAF

v_call: TRBV20-1
j_call: TRBJ1-5
cdr3_aa: SAIDRDSSNQPQH

v_call: TRBV19
j_call: TRBJ2-3
cdr3_aa: ASSMLEDSTDTQY

v_call: TRBV7-9
j_call: TRBJ1-1
cdr3_aa: ASSLGGSGYTEAF

v_call: TRBV2
j_call: TRBJ2-2
cdr3_aa: ASSREGLVAGELF

v_call: TRBV9
j_call: TRBJ2-7
cdr3_aa: ASSSGLAGGRQQY

v_call: TRBV2
j_call: TRBJ2-1
cdr3_aa: ASRLAGGNEQF

v_call: TRBV11-2
j_call: TRBJ2-5
cdr3_aa: ASSLVRGAKETQY

v_call: TRBV24-1
j_call: TRBJ2-7
cdr3_aa: ATPQAPSYEQY

v_call: TRBV7-9
j_call: TRBJ2-5
cdr3_aa: ASSLGTGDYPETQY

v_call: TRBV7-9
j_call: TRBJ1-1
cdr3_aa: ASSSKRTGGTGAF

v_call: TRBV29-1
j_call: TRBJ1-1
cdr3_aa: SVQQGMNTEAF

v_call: TRBV25-1
j_call: TRBJ2-1
cdr3_aa: ASSPLPTRYNEQF

v_call: TRBV29-1
j_call: TRBJ2-1
cdr3_aa: SVPQPGLEF

v_call: TRBV7-2
j_call: TRBJ1-1
cdr3_aa: ASSPTGLENTEAF

v_call: TRBV29-1
j_call: TRBJ2-7
cdr3_aa: SVEGGAFYEQY

v_call: TRBV14
j_call: TRBJ1-4
cdr3_aa: ASSQISNAPINEKLF

v_call: TRBV7-2
j_call: TRBJ1-5
cdr3_aa: ASSRDRASNQPQH

v_call: TRBV29-1
j_call: TRBJ1-1
cdr3_aa: SVNRGGTEAF

v_call: TRBV7-2
j_call: TRBJ1-1
cdr3_aa: ASSRDRGANRAF

v_call: TRBV27
j_call: TRBJ2-1
cdr3_aa: ASSFGTSGSNEQF

v_call: TRBV3-1
j_call: TRBJ1-6
cdr3_aa: ASSLDWTGVNSPLH

v_call: TRBV20-1
j_call: TRBJ1-1
cdr3_aa: SARGTGTYMNTEAF

v_call: TRBV9
j_call: TRBJ2-5
cdr3_aa: ASSVRGGMETQY

v_call: TRBV20-1
j_call: TRBJ2-7
cdr3_aa: SARGGEGAVYEQY

v_call: TRBV27
j_call: TRBJ2-1
cdr3_aa: AEGGDEQF

v_call: TRBV29-1
j_call: TRBJ2-5
cdr3_aa: SVRTDQETQY

v_call: TRBV19
j_call: TRBJ2-7
cdr3_aa: ASSINRQAEQY